This entry lists 17 T cell receptor beta chains sequenced from one sample in a study of graft-versus-host responses after intestinal transplantation. Their target antigens are unknown. Repertoires were generated with immunoSEQ multiplex PCR, while TCRdb's copy carries only in-frame clones and drops some. The data show 45,000 to 60,000 clones, approximately 95% seen once. The specimen was unstimulated CD8+ T cells sorted from spleen or lymph node cells, collected before transplant. The receptor set was obtained from a human donor who was the organ donor for an intestinal transplant.

The chain couples TRBV4-1 to TRBJ2-1, with 10 bases lining up with TRBD2. Germline CDR1 is MGHRA and CDR2 is YSYEKL. V trimming: 4 bases; J trimming: 7 bases; junction bases outside the gene matches: 1. There are 13 residues in the CDR3. CDR3 bases: TGCGCCAGCAGCCCACTAGCGGGAAATGAGCAGTTCTTC. The encoded protein is CASSPLAGNEQFF.

The rearrangement links TRBV9 to TRBJ1-2, with 10 positions matching TRBD1. The CDR3 spans 17 residues. Germline V gene data show CDR1 as SGDLS and CDR2 as YYNGEE. V was pared by 4 bases and J by 2 bases, with 11 bases of the junction left unmatched. CDR3: CASSRERVTGGNYGYTF. The CDR3 region has the DNA TGTGCCAGCAGCCGCGAAAGGGTGACAGGGGGCAACTATGGCTACACCTTC. Together with reference TRBV9 and TRBJ1-2, the CDR3 gives the full variable domain: DSGVTQTPKHLITATGQRVTLRCSPRSGDLSVYWYQQSLDQGLQFLIQYYNGEERAKGNILERFSAQQFPDLHSELNLSSLELGDSALYFCASSRERVTGGNYGYTFGSGTRLTVV.

This chain uses TRBV7-3 with TRBJ2-2, with unresolved D. The CDR3 contains 14 residues. Per the germline V gene, CDR1 is SGHTA and CDR2 is FQGTGA. Trimming removed 10 bases at V and 0 bases at J, with 12 bases between. The CDR3 DNA reads as TGTGCCACCCTACCGACGGCGAACACCGGGGAGCTGTTTTTT. Protein sequence: CATLPTANTGELFF.

The chain combines TRBV7-2 with TRBJ2-3; maybe TRBD2 (5 bases). CDR1 and CDR2 (germline): SGHTA, FQGNSA. V lost 4 bases and J 0 bases, leaving 11 bases between the germline ends. CDR3 length: 15 amino acids. The DNA for the CDR3 is TGTGCCAGCAGCTCAACTAGTTTCAGCACAGATACGCAGTATTTT. Translation gives CASSSTSFSTDTQYF.

This sequence joins TRBV30 and TRBJ1-4; D is undetermined. V gave up 2 bases and J gave up 6 bases, with 4 bases separating them. Germline lookup yields CDR1 GTSNPN and CDR2 SVGIG (reference sequence). CDR3 size: 11 residues. Here the CDR3 reads CAWSPDEKLFF. The CDR3 DNA sequence: TGTGCCTGGAGTCCAGATGAAAAACTGTTTTTT.

V is TRBV7-6 and J is TRBJ2-5; no clear D gene. Germline CDR1 and CDR2: SGHVS and FNYEAQ. The CDR3 is 15 amino acids. The V gene lost 2 bases and the J gene lost 5 bases, with 15 bases spanning the gap. CDR3 region: CASSLLAGLRETQYF. The CDR3 coding sequence is TGTGCCAGCAGCTTACTGGCAGGCCTCCGGGAGACCCAGTACTTC. Full variable domain (rest looked up from reference TRBV7-6 and TRBJ2-5): GAGVSQSPRYKVTKRGQDVALRCDPISGHVSLYWYRQALGQGPEFLTYFNYEAQQDKSGLPNDRFSAERPEGSISTLTIQRTEQRDSAMYRCASSLLAGLRETQYFGPGTRLLVL.

The chain combines TRBV11-2 with TRBJ1-4; 7 bases match TRBD1. V gave up 3 bases and J gave up 5 bases; unmatched junction bases: 6. The CDR3 contains 15 residues. Germline V lookup: CDR1 SGHAT, CDR2 FQNNGV. In DNA form, the CDR3 reads TGTGCCAGCAGCTTTGAACAGGGGTCCAATGAAAAACTGTTTTTT. As protein: CASSFEQGSNEKLFF.

This clone was detected only once. This chain links TRBV28 with TRBJ1-1; no reliable D call. V was clipped by 2 bases and J by 2 bases, with 6 bases between them. The CDR3 totals 13 residues. Germline V gives CDR1 MDHEN, CDR2 SYDVKM. CDR3 in DNA: TGTGCCAGCAGTTTAGGTATAAACACTGAAGCTTTCTTT. Translating gives CASSLGINTEAFF. Full variable domain (missing parts from reference TRBV28 and TRBJ1-1): DVKVTQSSRYLVKRTGEKVFLECVQDMDHENMFWYRQDPGLGLRLIYFSYDVKMKEKGDIPEGYSVSREKKERFSLILESASTNQTSMYLCASSLGINTEAFFGQGTRLTVV.

The rearrangement links TRBV28 to TRBJ2-1; 7 bases match TRBD1. The germline V gene encodes CDR1 MDHEN and CDR2 SYDVKM. With 6 bases clipped from V and 3 bases from J, the junction kept 8 bases outside the gene matches. The CDR3 extends over 15 amino acids. The CDR3 reads CASSRTGELYNEQFF. The CDR3 nucleotides are TGTGCCAGCAGCAGGACAGGTGAACTCTACAATGAGCAGTTCTTC.

The chain joins TRBV27 to TRBJ1-1; D is unresolved. This CDR3 has 15 residues. The ends were cut back, 5 bases at V and 1 base at J, with 14 bases in the middle. Germline lookup yields CDR1 MNHEY and CDR2 SMNVEV (reference sequence). The CDR3 protein is CASSNLWTRNTEAFF. The CDR3 coding sequence is TGTGCCAGCAGTAATTTGTGGACCCGGAACACTGAAGCTTTCTTT.

This clone was found once. This chain links TRBV7-9 with TRBJ1-3; perhaps TRBD1 as D (5 bases). V lost 4 bases and J 9 bases, leaving 25 bases between the germline ends. The CDR3 has 17 amino acids. Germline CDR1 SEHNR, CDR2 FQNEAQ (reference sequence). CDR3 loop: CASSSSTDQTPVGTIYF. DNA for the CDR3: TGTGCCAGCAGCTCCTCGACAGACCAGACCCCGGTGGGCACCATATATTTT.

As for this clone: The sample has other DNA sequences that encode this CDR3 too. This chain uses TRBV4-3 with TRBJ1-1; 9 nucleotides line up with TRBD1. The CDR3 length is 14 residues. From germline, CDR1 is LGHNA and CDR2 YSLEER. The V segment lost 1 base and the J segment 5 bases; nucleotides outside the gene matches: 2. The CDR3 nucleotides are TGCGCCAGCAGCCAAGCTGGGACAGGGACTGAAGCTTTCTTT. Translation: CASSQAGTGTEAFF.

The J gene is TRBJ2-7, the V gene TRBV4-1; D is possibly TRBD1 (5 bases). The CDR3 is made up of 14 amino acids. V was clipped by 1 base and J by 5 bases, with 12 bases between them. From germline, CDR1 is MGHRA and CDR2 YSYEKL. For the CDR3, the DNA is TGCGCCAGCAGCCAAGCAGACAGATACCACGAGCAGTACTTC. Its translation is CASSQADRYHEQYF.

The genes are TRBV28 and TRBJ1-1, with D tentatively TRBD1 (5 bases). The CDR3 totals 19 residues. Germline V lookup: CDR1 MDHEN, CDR2 SYDVKM. V lost 4 bases to trimming and J lost 0 bases, with 24 bases between them. The CDR3 reads CASSSPPTHRGLMNTEAFF. The CDR3 nucleotides read TGTGCCAGCAGTTCCCCCCCCACACATCGGGGACTCATGAACACTGAAGCTTTCTTT.

This chain links TRBV13 with TRBJ1-2, with D possibly being TRBD1 (5 bases). Germline V gene data show CDR1 as PRHDT and CDR2 as FYEKMQ (reference sequence). V lost 3 bases and J lost 6, with 23 bases in between. The CDR3 spans 17 residues. The CDR3 sequence: CASSFSLSGEGSDGYTF. The CDR3 region has the DNA TGTGCCAGCAGCTTTTCCCTCTCGGGGGAAGGATCGGATGGCTACACCTTC.

This rearrangement joins TRBV10-3 to TRBJ1-2, with TRBD1 matching over 9 bases. Germline V gene data show CDR1 as ENHRY and CDR2 as SYGVKD. The CDR3 runs to 14 residues. Trimming cost V 3 bases and J 6 bases; bases outside gene matches: 5. The DNA for the CDR3 is TGTGCCATCAGTGAACCCTGGACAGGGGATGGCTACACCTTC. Translating gives CAISEPWTGDGYTF.

The rearrangement links TRBV9 to TRBJ2-3; 8 nucleotides align to TRBD2. The CDR3 has 16 residues. V was pared by 0 bases and J by 0 bases, with 3 bases of the junction left unmatched. Germline V gene data show CDR1 as SGDLS and CDR2 as YYNGEE. The CDR3 region is CASSVVGGGSTDTQYF. CDR3 DNA sequence: TGTGCCAGCAGCGTAGTAGGCGGGGGGAGCACAGATACGCAGTATTTT.